This T cell receptor beta chain was identified in a study of CD8 T cells in Susac syndrome. A note on this clonotype: Its antigen is currently unknown.

RNA totalling about 0.45 to 1 ug underwent reverse transcription with random hexamers. The TCR beta CDR3 was amplified by immunoSEQ multiplex PCR across 54 Vbeta, 13 Jbeta. TCRdb analysed the immunoSEQ multiplex PCR reads with MiXCR anew, one entry per CDR3 protein. Here the sample spans some 150,000 distinct CDR3 sequences, about 95% being singletons. Sequencing targeted TCR beta in blood CD8+ and CD4+ T cells. Negative isolation yielded CD4+ and CD8+ T cells, and FACS enriched TEMRA cells. The germline V gene encodes CDR1 MNHEY and CDR2 SVGAGI. The CDR3 sequence is 14 residues long. V lost 2 bases, J lost 4 bases, and 3 bases stayed unmatched. Study-level results: As acknowledged by the study, its TCR sequencing and HLA analysis included a relatively small number of individuals.

Specimen: CD8+ T cells from PBMCs. This chain connects TRBV6-5 to TRBJ1-1, with 8 bases matching TRBD1. The sequence came from a human donor with multiple sclerosis. The CDR3 sequence is CASSYRTGGTEAFF. The CDR3 nucleotides are TGTGCCAGCAGTTACCGAACAGGGGGCACTGAAGCTTTCTTT.